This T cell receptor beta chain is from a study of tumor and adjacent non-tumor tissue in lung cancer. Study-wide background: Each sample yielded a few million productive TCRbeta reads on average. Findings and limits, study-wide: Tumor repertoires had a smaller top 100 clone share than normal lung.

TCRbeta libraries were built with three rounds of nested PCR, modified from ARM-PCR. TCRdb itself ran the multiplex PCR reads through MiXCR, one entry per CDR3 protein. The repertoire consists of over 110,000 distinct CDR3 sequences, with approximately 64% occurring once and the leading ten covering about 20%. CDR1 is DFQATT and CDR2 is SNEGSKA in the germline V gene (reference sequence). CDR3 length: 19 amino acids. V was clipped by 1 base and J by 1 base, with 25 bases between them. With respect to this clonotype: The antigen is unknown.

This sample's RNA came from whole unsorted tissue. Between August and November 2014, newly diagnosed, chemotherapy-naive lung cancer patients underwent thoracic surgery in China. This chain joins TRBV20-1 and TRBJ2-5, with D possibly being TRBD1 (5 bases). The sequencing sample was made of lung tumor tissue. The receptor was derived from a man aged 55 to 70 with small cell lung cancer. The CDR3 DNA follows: TGCAGTGCTAGAGTAAAGGGTCAGGGTTATCATCCTGTCCAAGAGACCCAGTACTTC. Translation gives CSARVKGQGYHPVQETQYF.